Listed below are T cell receptor beta chains from one sample, sequenced in a study of cytomegalovirus exposure and HLA in healthy donors. TCRdb keeps only in-frame clones here, not all; method: immunoSEQ multiplex PCR. The table shows tens of thousands of clones, with about 65% occurring only once. Sequenced input: PBMCs. These receptors were obtained from a man in his forties or fifties in good health and CMV-seropositive. The CDR3 runs from the conserved cysteine through the conserved F or W. A D gene is named only where the DNA matches it firmly. Size values are once, few and many counts, or a class for expanded clones, and some rows have none.

J,size,V,D,length,DNA,CDR3
TRBJ2-7,NA,TRBV7-2,NA,15,TGTGCCAGCAGCTTAGACGGGACAAATTACTACGAGCAGTACTTC,CASSLDGTNYYEQYF
TRBJ2-7,NA,TRBV28,NA,15,TGTGCCAGCAGTTTAAGACAGACCAACACCTACGAGCAGTACTTC,CASSLRQTNTYEQYF
TRBJ2-7,once,TRBV7-9,NA,14,TGTGCCAGCAGCCCTGGGACAAGTGTACGCGAGCAGTACTTC,CASSPGTSVREQYF
TRBJ1-5,NA,TRBV18,TRBD1,16,TGTGCCAGCTCACCACGATCAACAGGGGGCTCACAGCCCCAGCATTTT,CASSPRSTGGSQPQHF
TRBJ2-7,NA,TRBV6-5,NA,13,TGTGCCAGCAGTTCCCTGACTAGATACGAGCAGTACTTC,CASSSLTRYEQYF
TRBJ2-5,few,TRBV5-4,TRBD2,14,TGTGCCAGCAGCTCCGGGACTAGTGAGGAGACCCAGTACTTC,CASSSGTSEETQYF
TRBJ1-5,NA,TRBV19,NA,15,TGTGCCAGTAGTAGTCGGAGGGACCCCAATCAGCCCCAGCATTTT,CASSSRRDPNQPQHF
TRBJ2-3,few,TRBV7-8,NA,15,TGTGCCAGCAGCTTAATCGCGGGTATGACAGATACGCAGTATTTT,CASSLIAGMTDTQYF
TRBJ2-7,NA,TRBV4-1,NA,15,TGCGCCAGCAGCCAAGTTGAGAGGTCGGATTTCGAGCAGTACTTC,CASSQVERSDFEQYF
TRBJ1-6,few,TRBV5-6,TRBD1,17,TGTGCCAGCAGCCTGGTAAAGGACAGGGGTGTGAATTCACCCCTCCACTTT,CASSLVKDRGVNSPLHF
TRBJ2-3,NA,TRBV27,NA,14,TGTGCCAGCAGTTTAGAACCCCGGGGGGATACGCAGTATTTT,CASSLEPRGDTQYF
TRBJ1-5,few,TRBV6-5,TRBD1,13,TGTGCCAGCAAGCAGGACAGGACCCAGCCCCAGCATTTT,CASKQDRTQPQHF
TRBJ1-1,few,TRBV6-1,NA,14,TGTGCCAGCAGGGGGGCGGGGGGCAATACTGAAGCTTTCTTT,CASRGAGGNTEAFF
TRBJ1-5,NA,TRBV10-3,NA,13,TGTGCCATCAGTGAGTCGAGGGTCCAGCCCCAGCATTTT,CAISESRVQPQHF
TRBJ2-4,few,TRBV6-1,NA,14,TGTGCCAGCAGTGAAGCGTGGGGCCCCCTCATTCTGTACTTC,CASSEAWGPLILYF
TRBJ1-1,NA,TRBV30,NA,12,TGTGCCTGGGCGACAGGGAACACTGAAGCTTTCTTT,CAWATGNTEAFF
TRBJ1-6,NA,TRBV27,TRBD1,18,TGTGCCAGCAGTTTACGACAGGGACTAGCGTCCTATAATTCACCCCTCCACTTT,CASSLRQGLASYNSPLHF
TRBJ2-7,once,TRBV30,NA,11,TGTGCCTGGAACTTGGACTACGAGCAGTACTTC,CAWNLDYEQYF
TRBJ1-5,NA,TRBV5-6,NA,16,TGTGCCAGCAGCTTGGGGACAGTGGGGGGCAATCAGCCCCAGCATTTT,CASSLGTVGGNQPQHF
TRBJ2-3,NA,TRBV2,TRBD2,16,TGTGCCAGCAGTGAAAGGACTAGCGGGAGGGCAGATACGCAGTATTTT,CASSERTSGRADTQYF
TRBJ2-1,once,TRBV29-1,NA,13,TGCAGCGTTGGTGAGGGAACGGGGAATGAGCAGTTCTTC,CSVGEGTGNEQFF
TRBJ1-2,NA,TRBV29-1,NA,14,TGCAGCGTTGATACTAGGGAAGGTCCTCAGGGCTACACCTTC,CSVDTREGPQGYTF
TRBJ2-3,few,TRBV5-1,NA,16,TGCGCCAGCAGCTTATTGCAGGGGTTGGGCACAGATACGCAGTATTTT,CASSLLQGLGTDTQYF
TRBJ1-6,NA,TRBV29-1,NA,13,TGCAGCGCAACGGACAGTTGGGATTCACCCCTCCACTTT,CSATDSWDSPLHF